This TCR beta chain was sequenced in a study of spatial heterogeneity in lung cancer. Remarks on this clonotype: One end of the junction does not line up with germline, which may come from a read error.

TCRdb redid the calling of the 5' RACE reads with MiXCR, one entry per CDR3 protein. The sample has more than 75,000 distinct CDR3 sequences; roughly 19% are singletons. The time point: blood at routine non-recurrence follow-up after resection. From germline, CDR1 is KGHSH and CDR2 LQKENI. The CDR3 runs 14 residues. The sequence was collected from a male donor with early-stage non-small cell lung cancer. The chain is built from TRBV18 and TRBJ2-1, with D hard to call. Source: PBMCs, taken at follow-up. In DNA, the CDR3 is TGTGCCAACTCACCACCCTTAACGGCCAATGAGCAGTTCTTC. Protein: CANSPPLTANEQFF.